Below, 17 T cell receptor beta chains from the same sample are listed, as sequenced in a study of T cell clones after liver transplantation. The table came from immunoSEQ multiplex PCR; TCRdb's copy has only in-frame clones and leaves some out. The data show roughly 20,000 clones, with roughly 92% seen just once and just under 25% held by the top ten. This specimen was CD8+ T cells from blood, taken around 25 months after liver transplant. The origin of the receptors is a human patient who received a liver transplant. The T cells may come from the graft donor.

V gene TRBV28 combines with J gene TRBJ1-3; D is possibly TRBD1 (5 bases). The CDR3 extends over 14 amino acids. Trimming shortened V by 11 bases and J by 0 bases, and 14 bases separated the two germline ends. CDR1 is MDHEN, CDR2 SYDVKM, per germline. In DNA, the CDR3 is TGTGCCGCACACCAGGGTCTCTCTGGAAACACCATATATTTT. Protein sequence: CAAHQGLSGNTIYF.

The CDR3 loop is CAISDPGRSYEQYF. CDR3 nucleotides: TGTGCCATCAGTGACCCCGGACGTTCCTACGAGCAGTACTTC. The chain uses TRBV10-3 and TRBJ2-7; D gene unclear. This CDR3 is 14 amino acids long. Trimming left V 3 bases short and J 1 base short, with 10 bases between. Per the germline V gene, CDR1 is ENHRY and CDR2 is SYGVKD.

This sequence joins TRBV5-6 and TRBJ1-2; TRBD1 matches 9 bases. The V and J ends lost 2 bases and 7 bases, in that order; junction bases with no gene match: 12. Germline CDR1 SGHDT, CDR2 YYEEEE. The CDR3 runs 16 residues. The DNA of the CDR3 is TGTGCCAGCAGCTTCGGGACAGGGAGTGGGAGAGGTGGCTACACCTTC. Translation gives CASSFGTGSGRGGYTF.

V gene TRBV6-1 combines with J gene TRBJ2-1, with no clear D. CDR1 is MNHNS, CDR2 SASEGT, per germline. Between the trimmed V and J ends, which lost 2 bases and 8 bases, there was a span of 10 bases. The CDR3 loop spans 13 amino acids. For the CDR3, the DNA is TGTGCCAGCAGTGAAAACGATTGGGATGAGCAGTTCTTC. Amino acids: CASSENDWDEQFF.

The chain joins TRBV15 to TRBJ2-5; D gene uncertain. V gave up 1 base and J gave up 3 bases, with 15 bases separating them. Germline CDR1 reads LNHNV; CDR2 reads YYDKDF (reference sequence). The CDR3 is 16 amino acids. DNA for the CDR3: TGTGCCACCAGCAGAGGACTTCCAGCCCACAAAGAGACCCAGTACTTC. It translates to CATSRGLPAHKETQYF.

V gene TRBV27 combines with J gene TRBJ2-2; 11 bases match TRBD1. The CDR3 loop spans 16 amino acids. Per the germline V gene, CDR1 is MNHEY and CDR2 is SMNVEV (reference sequence). Losses at the gene ends were 5 bases for V and 5 bases for J; bases not matched to a gene: 7. Here the CDR3 DNA reads TGTGCCAGCAGTCTCGGGACAGGGGGTGGAACCGGGGAGCTGTTTTTT. Its protein product is CASSLGTGGGTGELFF.

The gene calls are TRBV5-6 and TRBJ1-2, with 9 positions matching TRBD1. The CDR3 spans 15 residues. V lost 4 bases to trimming and J lost 1 base; unmatched junction nucleotides: 5. Per the germline V gene, CDR1 is SGHDT and CDR2 is YYEEEE. CDR3 nucleotides: TGTGCCAGCAGCGTAGGGACAGGGAATAACTATGGCTACACCTTC. Its protein is CASSVGTGNNYGYTF.

The rearrangement uses TRBV28 and TRBJ2-7; D gene uncertain. This CDR3 has 14 amino acids. The V end lost 4 bases, the J end lost 0 bases, and 10 bases lay between the germline ends. CDR1 and CDR2 (germline): MDHEN, SYDVKM. CDR3 DNA sequence: TGTGCCAGCAGTTACGACTCGACCTCCTACGAGCAGTACTTC. It codes for CASSYDSTSYEQYF.

This rearrangement joins TRBV7-9 to TRBJ2-5, with 11 bases that match TRBD2. Germline CDR1 and CDR2: SEHNR and FQNEAQ (reference sequence). The trim removed 4 bases at V and 5 bases at J, leaving 6 bases unmatched. The CDR3 has 15 residues. CDR3 nucleotide sequence: TGTGCCAGCAGCTCGTTAGCGGGAGGGCCGGAGACCCAGTACTTC. This sequence encodes CASSSLAGGPETQYF. Supplemented by reference TRBV7-9 and TRBJ2-5, the full variable domain reads DTGVSQNPRHKITKRGQNVTFRCDPISEHNRLYWYRQTLGQGPEFLTYFQNEAQLEKSRLLSDRFSAERPKGSFSTLEIQRTEQGDSAMYLCASSSLAGGPETQYFGPGTRLLVL.

The rearrangement links TRBV7-6 to TRBJ2-7; D is uncertain. The V gene's germline CDR1 is SGHVS and CDR2 FNYEAQ. V lost 5 bases, J lost 7 bases, and 18 bases lay in between. The CDR3 loop spans 14 amino acids. The CDR3 DNA follows: TGTGCCAGCAGCGAAAATACCCTACACAGAGAGCAGTACTTC. It encodes CASSENTLHREQYF.

This clone was seen once. The CDR3 protein is CASSSTGSSYNEQFF. The DNA for the CDR3 is TGTGCCAGCAGCTCGACAGGGAGCTCCTACAATGAGCAGTTCTTC. The rearrangement joins TRBV7-3 to TRBJ2-1; 7 bases align to TRBD1. V gave up 4 bases and J gave up 0 bases; unmatched junction bases: 3. Germline-derived CDR1 and CDR2 are SGHTA and FQGTGA. This CDR3 is 15 amino acids long.

This chain joins TRBV4-3 and TRBJ2-5; 9 bases map to TRBD1. Germline V gives CDR1 LGHNA, CDR2 YSLEER. V lost 4 bases to trimming and J lost 5 bases; unmatched junction nucleotides: 8. CDR3 length: 15 residues. This chain's CDR3 is CASSRLTGGRETQYF. In DNA form, the CDR3 reads TGCGCCAGCAGCCGTCTGACAGGGGGAAGGGAGACCCAGTACTTC.

The chain recombines TRBV9 with TRBJ1-3; D may be TRBD1 (6 bases). Germline V CDR1 and CDR2: SGDLS, YYNGEE. The CDR3 has 17 amino acids. V dropped 0 bases and J dropped 4 bases, with 17 bases sitting between them. The CDR3 DNA is TGTGCCAGCAGCGTAGCATTGGGAATGGACAGAGGAAACACCATATATTTT. Translated: CASSVALGMDRGNTIYF.

The V gene is TRBV4-2, the J gene TRBJ2-7; D is tentatively TRBD1 or TRBD2 (5 bases each). Germline V gene data show CDR1 as LGHNA and CDR2 as YNFKEQ. The CDR3 length is 13 residues. Deletions cut 5 bases from V and 7 bases from J, with 15 bases between. DNA for the CDR3: TGTGCCAGCAGCTCGCCCGACAGAGGGGAGCAGTACTTC. It encodes CASSSPDRGEQYF.

The V and J genes are TRBV28 and TRBJ1-2; D unresolved. The V and J ends lost 5 bases and 3 bases respectively, with 16 bases between them. Germline V gene lookup returns CDR1 MDHEN and CDR2 SYDVKM. The CDR3 spans 15 residues. The CDR3 sequence: CASSLLRVSHYGYTF. The CDR3 region has the DNA TGTGCCAGCAGTCTCCTCCGGGTTAGCCACTATGGCTACACCTTC.

This clone was detected once. The genes are TRBV7-8 and TRBJ2-7; 14 bases align to TRBD2. This CDR3 spans 15 amino acids. J gave up 2 bases and V 5 bases, and 2 bases lay outside the gene matches. Germline V gives CDR1 SGHVS, CDR2 FQNEAQ. CDR3 sequence (DNA): TGTGCCAGCAGCGAGGGACTAGCGGGAGCCTACGAGCAGTACTTC. The encoded protein is CASSEGLAGAYEQYF.

The chain is built from TRBV7-9 and TRBJ1-1; D is uncertain. CDR1 is SEHNR and CDR2 is FQNEAQ in the germline V gene (reference sequence). CDR3 size: 15 residues. Deletions cut 5 bases from V and 1 base from J, with 14 bases between. CDR3 sequence (DNA): TGTGCCAGCAGCCCGCCCATTCCCAGGAACACTGAAGCTTTCTTT. Amino acids: CASSPPIPRNTEAFF.